The 5 T cell receptor beta chains reported below all come from one sample, sequenced in a study of shared clonotypes between healthy human individuals. Sequencing was performed with immunoSEQ multiplex PCR; in TCRdb, only in-frame clones are kept and a portion is missing. The table includes hundreds of thousands of clones, almost 95% detected once. CD45RO-negative, CCR7-selected cells formed the naive CD8 fraction, which excluded terminally differentiated effector memory CD45RA+ cells. Sequenced material: naive CD8+ T cells sorted from blood. The source of these receptors is a man under 40 in good health.

The gene calls are TRBV14 and TRBJ2-5; D unclear. CDR3 length: 16 residues. The V and J ends lost 4 bases and 4 bases respectively, with 19 bases between them. The V gene's germline CDR1 is SGHDN and CDR2 FVKESK. The CDR3 DNA sequence: TGTGCCAGCAGCCCAGGACCGGTGGGCGTTGTAGAGACCCAGTACTTC. Residues: CASSPGPVGVVETQYF. The complete variable domain, with remaining parts taken from reference TRBV14 and TRBJ2-5, reads EAGVTQFPSHSVIEKGQTVTLRCDPISGHDNLYWYRRVMGKEIKFLLHFVKESKQDESGMPNNRFLAERTGGTYSTLKVQPAELEDSGVYFCASSPGPVGVVETQYFGPGTRLLVL.

This clone came up once. The CDR3 sequence is CASSPWEGQYGYTF. CDR3 nucleotides: TGTGCCAGCAGCCCATGGGAGGGACAATATGGCTACACCTTC. The chain uses TRBV7-2 and TRBJ1-2; the D gene is possibly TRBD1 (6 bases). V shed 5 bases and J shed 5 bases, with 15 bases lying between them. CDR3 length: 14 residues. The germline V gene has CDR1 SGHTA and CDR2 FQGNSA.

V usage is TRBV2 and J usage is TRBJ1-1; 9 bases align to TRBD1. This CDR3 is 18 amino acids long. Trimming at V came to 0 bases and at J to 5 bases, leaving 13 bases not matched to a gene. Germline loops: CDR1 SNHLY, CDR2 FYNNEI. The CDR3 DNA reads as TGTGCCAGCAGTGAAGCGGGGGGAGTCTACAGGGGGCTGACTGAAGCTTTCTTT. Its protein product is CASSEAGGVYRGLTEAFF.

The chain carries TRBV9 and TRBJ2-3; tentative D call: TRBD2 (6 bases). The germline gives CDR1 SGDLS, CDR2 YYNGEE. V lost 3 bases and J 0 bases, leaving 14 bases between the germline ends. CDR3 length: 16 amino acids. As DNA, the CDR3 is TGTGCCAGCAGCGAGGAGGGGAGACTTAGCACAGATACGCAGTATTTT. It is translated as CASSEEGRLSTDTQYF. Based on the CDR3 plus reference TRBV9 and TRBJ2-3, the full variable domain is DSGVTQTPKHLITATGQRVTLRCSPRSGDLSVYWYQQSLDQGLQFLIQYYNGEERAKGNILERFSAQQFPDLHSELNLSSLELGDSALYFCASSEEGRLSTDTQYFGPGTRLTVL.

The genes are TRBV6-5 and TRBJ2-1, with D tentatively TRBD2 (6 bases). Looked up from germline, CDR1 is MNHEY and CDR2 is SVGAGI. The ends were cut back, 6 bases at V and 0 bases at J, with 9 bases in the middle. This CDR3 spans 14 amino acids. CDR3 in DNA: TGTGCCAGCAGACCGGGAGTCTCCTACAATGAGCAGTTCTTC. It codes for CASRPGVSYNEQFF.